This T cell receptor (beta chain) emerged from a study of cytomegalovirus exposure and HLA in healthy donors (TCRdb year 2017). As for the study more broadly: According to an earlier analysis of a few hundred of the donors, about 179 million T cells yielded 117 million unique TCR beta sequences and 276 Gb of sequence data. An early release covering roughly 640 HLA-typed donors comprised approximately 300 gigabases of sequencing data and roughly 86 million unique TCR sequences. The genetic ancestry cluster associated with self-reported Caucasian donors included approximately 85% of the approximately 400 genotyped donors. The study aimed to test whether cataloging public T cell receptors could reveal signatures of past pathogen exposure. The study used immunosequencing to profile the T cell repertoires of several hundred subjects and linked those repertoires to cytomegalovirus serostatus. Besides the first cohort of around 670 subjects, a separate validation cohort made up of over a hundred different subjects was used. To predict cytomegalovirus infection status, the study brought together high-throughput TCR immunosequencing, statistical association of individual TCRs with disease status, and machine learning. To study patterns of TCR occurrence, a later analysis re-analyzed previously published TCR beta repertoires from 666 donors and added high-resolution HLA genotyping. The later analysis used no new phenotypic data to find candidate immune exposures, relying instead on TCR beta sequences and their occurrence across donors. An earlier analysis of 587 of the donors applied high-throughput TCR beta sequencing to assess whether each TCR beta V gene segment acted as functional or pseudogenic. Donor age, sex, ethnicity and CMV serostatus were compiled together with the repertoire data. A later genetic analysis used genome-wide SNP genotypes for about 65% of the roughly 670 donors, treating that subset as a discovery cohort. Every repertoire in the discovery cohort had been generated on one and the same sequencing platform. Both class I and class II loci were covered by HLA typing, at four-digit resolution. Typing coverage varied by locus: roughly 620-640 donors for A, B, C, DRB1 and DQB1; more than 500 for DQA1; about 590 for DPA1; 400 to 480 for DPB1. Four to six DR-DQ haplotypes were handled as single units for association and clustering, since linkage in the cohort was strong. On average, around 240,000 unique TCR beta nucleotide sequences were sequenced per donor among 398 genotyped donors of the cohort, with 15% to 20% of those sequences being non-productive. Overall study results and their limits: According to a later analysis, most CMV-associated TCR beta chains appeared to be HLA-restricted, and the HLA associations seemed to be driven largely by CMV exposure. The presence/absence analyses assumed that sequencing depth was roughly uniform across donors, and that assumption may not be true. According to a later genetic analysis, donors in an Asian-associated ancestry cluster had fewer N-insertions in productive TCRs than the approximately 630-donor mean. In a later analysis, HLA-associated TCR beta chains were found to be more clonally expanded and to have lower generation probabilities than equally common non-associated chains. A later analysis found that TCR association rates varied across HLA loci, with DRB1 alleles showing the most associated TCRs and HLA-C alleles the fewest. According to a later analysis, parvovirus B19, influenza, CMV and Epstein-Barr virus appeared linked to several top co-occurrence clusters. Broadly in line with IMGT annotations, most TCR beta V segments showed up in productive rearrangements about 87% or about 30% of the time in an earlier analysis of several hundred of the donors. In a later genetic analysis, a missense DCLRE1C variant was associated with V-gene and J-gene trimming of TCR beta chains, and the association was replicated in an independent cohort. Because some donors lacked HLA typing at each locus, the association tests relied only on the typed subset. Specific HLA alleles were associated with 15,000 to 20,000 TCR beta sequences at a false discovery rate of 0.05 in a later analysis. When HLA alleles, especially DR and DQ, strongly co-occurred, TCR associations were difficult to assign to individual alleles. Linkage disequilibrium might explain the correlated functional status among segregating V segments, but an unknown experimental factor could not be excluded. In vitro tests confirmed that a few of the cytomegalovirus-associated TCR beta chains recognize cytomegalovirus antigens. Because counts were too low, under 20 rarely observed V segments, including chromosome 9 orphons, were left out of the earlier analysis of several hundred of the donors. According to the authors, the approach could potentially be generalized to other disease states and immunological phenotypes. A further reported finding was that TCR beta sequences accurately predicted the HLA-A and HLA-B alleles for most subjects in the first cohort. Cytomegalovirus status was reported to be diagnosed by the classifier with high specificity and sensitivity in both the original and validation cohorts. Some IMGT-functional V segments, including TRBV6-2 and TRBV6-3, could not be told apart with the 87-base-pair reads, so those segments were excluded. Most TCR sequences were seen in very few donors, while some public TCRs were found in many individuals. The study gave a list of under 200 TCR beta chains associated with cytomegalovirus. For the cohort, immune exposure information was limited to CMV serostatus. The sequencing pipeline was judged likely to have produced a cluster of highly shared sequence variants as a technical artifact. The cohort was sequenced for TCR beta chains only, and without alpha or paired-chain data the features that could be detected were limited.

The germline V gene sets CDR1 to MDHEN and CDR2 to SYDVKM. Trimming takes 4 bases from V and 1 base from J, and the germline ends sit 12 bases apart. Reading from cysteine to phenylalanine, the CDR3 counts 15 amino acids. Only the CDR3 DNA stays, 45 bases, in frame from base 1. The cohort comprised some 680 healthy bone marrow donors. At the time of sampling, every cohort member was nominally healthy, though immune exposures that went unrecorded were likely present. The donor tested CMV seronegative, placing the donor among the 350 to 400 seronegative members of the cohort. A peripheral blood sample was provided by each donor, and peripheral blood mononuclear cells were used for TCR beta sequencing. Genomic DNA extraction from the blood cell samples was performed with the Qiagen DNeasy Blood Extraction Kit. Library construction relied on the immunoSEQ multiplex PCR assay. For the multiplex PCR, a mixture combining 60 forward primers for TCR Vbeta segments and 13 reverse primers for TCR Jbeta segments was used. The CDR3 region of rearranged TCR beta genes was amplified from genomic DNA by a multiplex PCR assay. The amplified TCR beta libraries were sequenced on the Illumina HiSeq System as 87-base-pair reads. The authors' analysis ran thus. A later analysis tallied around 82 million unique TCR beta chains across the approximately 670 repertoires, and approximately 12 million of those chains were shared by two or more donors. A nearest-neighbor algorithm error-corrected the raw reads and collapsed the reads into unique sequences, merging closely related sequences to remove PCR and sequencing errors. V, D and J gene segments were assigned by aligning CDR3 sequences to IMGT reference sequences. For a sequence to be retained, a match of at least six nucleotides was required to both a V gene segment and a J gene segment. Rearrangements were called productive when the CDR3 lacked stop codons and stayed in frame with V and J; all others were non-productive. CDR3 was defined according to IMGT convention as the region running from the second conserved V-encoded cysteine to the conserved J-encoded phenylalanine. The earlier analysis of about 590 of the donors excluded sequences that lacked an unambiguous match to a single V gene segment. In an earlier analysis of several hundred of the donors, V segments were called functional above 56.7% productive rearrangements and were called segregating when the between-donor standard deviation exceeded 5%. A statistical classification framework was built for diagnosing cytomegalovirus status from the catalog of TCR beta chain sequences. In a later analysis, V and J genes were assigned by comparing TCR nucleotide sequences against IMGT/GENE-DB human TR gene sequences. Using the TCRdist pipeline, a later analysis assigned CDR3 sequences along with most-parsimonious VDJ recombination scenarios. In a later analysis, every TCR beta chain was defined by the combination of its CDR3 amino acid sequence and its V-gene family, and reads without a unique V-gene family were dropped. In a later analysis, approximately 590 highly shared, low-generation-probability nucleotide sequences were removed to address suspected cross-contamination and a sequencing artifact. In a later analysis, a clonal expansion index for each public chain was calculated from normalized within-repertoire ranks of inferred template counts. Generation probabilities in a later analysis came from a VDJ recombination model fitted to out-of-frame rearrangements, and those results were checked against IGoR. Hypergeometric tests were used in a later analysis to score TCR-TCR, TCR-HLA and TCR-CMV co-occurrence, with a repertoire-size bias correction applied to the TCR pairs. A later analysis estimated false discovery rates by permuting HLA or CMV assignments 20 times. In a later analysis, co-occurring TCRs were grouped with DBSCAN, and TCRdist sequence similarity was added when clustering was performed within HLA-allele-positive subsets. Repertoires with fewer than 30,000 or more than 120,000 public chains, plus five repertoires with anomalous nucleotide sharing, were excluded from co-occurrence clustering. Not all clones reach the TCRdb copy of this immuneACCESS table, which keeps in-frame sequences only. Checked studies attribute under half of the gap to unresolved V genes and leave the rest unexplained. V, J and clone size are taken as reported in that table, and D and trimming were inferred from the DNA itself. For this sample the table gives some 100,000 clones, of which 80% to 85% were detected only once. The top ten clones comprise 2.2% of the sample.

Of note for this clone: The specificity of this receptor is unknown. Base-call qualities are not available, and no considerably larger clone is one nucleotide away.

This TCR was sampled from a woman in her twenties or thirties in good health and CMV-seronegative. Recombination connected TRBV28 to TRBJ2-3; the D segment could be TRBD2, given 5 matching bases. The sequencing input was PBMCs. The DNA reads TGTGCCAGCAGTTCTCGGGGTACGGGCACAGATACGCAGTATTTT. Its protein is CASSSRGTGTDTQYF.